This T cell receptor beta chain stems from a study of cytomegalovirus exposure and HLA in healthy donors. General study results and limits: Sequencing likely caused a cluster of highly shared sequence variants.

With V trimmed by 5 bases and J by 8 bases, 14 bases remained unmatched. Germline CDR1 SGHTA, CDR2 FQGNSA. The CDR3 is made up of 15 amino acids. PCR amplification relied on 60 Vbeta primers (plus 13 Jbeta primers). Repertoires were generated with immunoSEQ multiplex PCR, while TCRdb's copy carries only in-frame clones and drops some. The profile shows some 100,000 clones, around 70% of them singletons. Comment on this clone: The antigen is undetermined.

Each donor was nominally healthy when sampled (though unrecorded immune exposures were likely). The chain employs TRBV7-2 and TRBJ1-2, with 7 bases lining up with TRBD1. Input material: PBMCs. The receptor's source is a woman between 45 and 60 years old in good health and CMV-seropositive. The CDR3 is CASSPRTGVFGGYTF. DNA of the CDR3: TGTGCCAGCAGCCCCCGGACAGGTGTTTTTGGCGGCTACACCTTC.